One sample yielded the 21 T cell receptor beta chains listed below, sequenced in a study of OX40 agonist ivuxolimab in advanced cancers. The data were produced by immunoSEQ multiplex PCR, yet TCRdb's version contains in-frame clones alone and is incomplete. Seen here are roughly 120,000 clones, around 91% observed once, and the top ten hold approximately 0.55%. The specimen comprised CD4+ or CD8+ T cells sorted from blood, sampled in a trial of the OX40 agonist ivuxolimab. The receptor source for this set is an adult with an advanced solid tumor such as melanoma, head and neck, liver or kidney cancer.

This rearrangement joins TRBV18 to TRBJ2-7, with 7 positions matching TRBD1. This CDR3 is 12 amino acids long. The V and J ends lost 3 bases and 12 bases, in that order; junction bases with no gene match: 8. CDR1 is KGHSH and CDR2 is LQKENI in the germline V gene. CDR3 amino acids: CASSPGQIEAYF. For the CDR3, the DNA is TGTGCCAGCTCACCGGGACAGATCGAGGCGTACTTC.

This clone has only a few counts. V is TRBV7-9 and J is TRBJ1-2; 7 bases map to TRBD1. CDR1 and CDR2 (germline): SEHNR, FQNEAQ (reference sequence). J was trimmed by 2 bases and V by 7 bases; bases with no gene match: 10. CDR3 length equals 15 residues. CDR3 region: CASMLDRVENYGYTF. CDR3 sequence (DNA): TGTGCCAGCATGCTCGACAGGGTAGAAAACTATGGCTACACCTTC.

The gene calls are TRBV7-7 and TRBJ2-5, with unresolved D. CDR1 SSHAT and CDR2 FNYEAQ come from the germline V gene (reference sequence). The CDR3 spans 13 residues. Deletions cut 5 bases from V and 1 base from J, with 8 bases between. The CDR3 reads CASSQSSQETQYF. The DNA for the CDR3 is TGTGCCAGCAGCCAGTCGTCCCAAGAGACCCAGTACTTC.

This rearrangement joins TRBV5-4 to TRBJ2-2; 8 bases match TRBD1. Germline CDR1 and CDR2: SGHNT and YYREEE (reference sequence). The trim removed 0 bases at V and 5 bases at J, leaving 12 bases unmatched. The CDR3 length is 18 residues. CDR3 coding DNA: TGTGCCAGCAGCTTGGGTGGGGCGCAGGGGGCGAGTACCGGGGAGCTGTTTTTT. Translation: CASSLGGAQGASTGELFF.

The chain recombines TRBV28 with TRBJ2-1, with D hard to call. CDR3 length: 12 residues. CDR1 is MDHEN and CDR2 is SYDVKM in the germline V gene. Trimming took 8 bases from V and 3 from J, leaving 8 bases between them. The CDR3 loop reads CASWTGYNEQFF. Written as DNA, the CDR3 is TGTGCCAGCTGGACGGGCTACAATGAGCAGTTCTTC. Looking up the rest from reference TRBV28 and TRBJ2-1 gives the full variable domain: DVKVTQSSRYLVKRTGEKVFLECVQDMDHENMFWYRQDPGLGLRLIYFSYDVKMKEKGDIPEGYSVSREKKERFSLILESASTNQTSMYLCASWTGYNEQFFGPGTRLTVL.

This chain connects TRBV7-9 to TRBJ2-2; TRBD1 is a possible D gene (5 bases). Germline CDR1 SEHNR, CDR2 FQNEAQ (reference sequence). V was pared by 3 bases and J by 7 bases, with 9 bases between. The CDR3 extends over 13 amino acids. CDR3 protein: CASSFQGYGELFF. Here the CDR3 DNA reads TGTGCCAGCAGCTTTCAGGGTTACGGGGAGCTGTTTTTT.

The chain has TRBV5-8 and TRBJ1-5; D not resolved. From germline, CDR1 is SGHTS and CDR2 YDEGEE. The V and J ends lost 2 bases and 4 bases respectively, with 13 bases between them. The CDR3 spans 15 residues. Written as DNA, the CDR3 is TGTGCCAGCAGCTTAAGAGCCCTGGGGAATCAGCCCCAGCATTTT. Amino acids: CASSLRALGNQPQHF.

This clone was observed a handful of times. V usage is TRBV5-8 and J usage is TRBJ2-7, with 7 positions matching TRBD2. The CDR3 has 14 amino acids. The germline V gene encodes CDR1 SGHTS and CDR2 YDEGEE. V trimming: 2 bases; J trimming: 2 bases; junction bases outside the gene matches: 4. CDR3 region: CASSLQRGPYEQYF. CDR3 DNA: TGTGCCAGCAGCTTACAGCGGGGTCCCTACGAGCAGTACTTC.

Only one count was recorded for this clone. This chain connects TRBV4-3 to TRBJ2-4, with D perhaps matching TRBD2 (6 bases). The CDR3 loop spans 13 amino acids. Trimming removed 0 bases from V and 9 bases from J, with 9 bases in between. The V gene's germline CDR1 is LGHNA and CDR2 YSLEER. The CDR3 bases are TGCGCCAGCAGCCAAGACGTGGGGGGCATTCAGTACTTC. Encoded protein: CASSQDVGGIQYF.

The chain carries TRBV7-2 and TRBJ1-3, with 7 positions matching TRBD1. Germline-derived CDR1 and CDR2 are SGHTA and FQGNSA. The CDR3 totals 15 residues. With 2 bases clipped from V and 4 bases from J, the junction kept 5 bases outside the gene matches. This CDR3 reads CASSLMEGQGNTIYF. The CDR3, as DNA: TGTGCCAGCAGCTTAATGGAGGGACAGGGAAACACCATATATTTT.

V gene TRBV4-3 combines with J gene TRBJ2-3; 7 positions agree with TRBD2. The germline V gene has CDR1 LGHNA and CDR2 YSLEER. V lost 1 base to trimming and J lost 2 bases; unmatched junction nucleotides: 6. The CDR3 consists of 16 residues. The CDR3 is CASSQVPSGSTDTQYF. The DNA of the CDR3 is TGCGCCAGCAGCCAAGTCCCTAGCGGATCCACAGATACGCAGTATTTT.

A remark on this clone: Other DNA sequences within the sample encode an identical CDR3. The CDR3 DNA follows: TGTGCCTGGAGCCAGGGTCTGAACACTGAAGCTTTCTTT. It specifies CAWSQGLNTEAFF. The chain couples TRBV30 to TRBJ1-1, with D possibly TRBD1 on 5 matching bases. This CDR3 spans 13 amino acids. Germline CDR1 is GTSNPN and CDR2 is SVGIG (reference sequence). V lost 3 bases to trimming and J lost 0 bases, with 8 bases between them.

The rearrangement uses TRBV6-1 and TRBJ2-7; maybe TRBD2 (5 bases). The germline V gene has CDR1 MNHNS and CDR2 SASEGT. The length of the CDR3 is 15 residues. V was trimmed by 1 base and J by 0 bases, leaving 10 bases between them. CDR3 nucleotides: TGTGCCAGCAGTGAAGAGGGCGGGCACTCCTACGAGCAGTACTTC. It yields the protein CASSEEGGHSYEQYF.

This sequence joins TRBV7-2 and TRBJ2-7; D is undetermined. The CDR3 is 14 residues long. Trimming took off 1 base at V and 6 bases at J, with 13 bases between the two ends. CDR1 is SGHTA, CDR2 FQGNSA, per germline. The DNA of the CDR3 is TGTGCCAGCAGCTTAGGGACGGAAAGTCCCGAGCAGTACTTC. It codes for CASSLGTESPEQYF.

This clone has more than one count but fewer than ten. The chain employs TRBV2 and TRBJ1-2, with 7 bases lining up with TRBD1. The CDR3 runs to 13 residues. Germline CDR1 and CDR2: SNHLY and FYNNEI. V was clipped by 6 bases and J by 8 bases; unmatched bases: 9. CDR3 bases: TGTGCCAGCAGACCACAGGGGAGTGGAGGCTACACCTTC. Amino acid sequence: CASRPQGSGGYTF.

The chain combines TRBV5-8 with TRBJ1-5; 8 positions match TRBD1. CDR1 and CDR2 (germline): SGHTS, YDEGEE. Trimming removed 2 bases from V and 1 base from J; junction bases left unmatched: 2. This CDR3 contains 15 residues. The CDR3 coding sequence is TGTGCCAGCAGCTTCGGGGACAGGAGCAATCAGCCCCAGCATTTT. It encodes CASSFGDRSNQPQHF. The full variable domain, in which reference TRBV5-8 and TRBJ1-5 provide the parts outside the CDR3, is EAGVTQSPTHLIKTRGQQATLRCSPISGHTSVYWYQQALGLGLQFLLWYDEGEERNRGNFPPRFSGRQFPNYSSELNVNALELEDSALYLCASSFGDRSNQPQHFGDGTRLSIL.

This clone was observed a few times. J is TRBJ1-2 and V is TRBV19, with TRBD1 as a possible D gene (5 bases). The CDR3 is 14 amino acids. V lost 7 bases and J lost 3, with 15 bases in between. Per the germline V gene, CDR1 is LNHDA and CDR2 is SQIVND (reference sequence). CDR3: CASTSLNRYYGYTF. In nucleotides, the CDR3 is TGTGCCAGTACTTCACTCAACAGGTACTATGGCTACACCTTC. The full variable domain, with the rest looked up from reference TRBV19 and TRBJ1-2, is DGGITQSPKYLFRKEGQNVTLSCEQNLNHDAMYWYRQDPGQGLRLIYYSQIVNDFQKGDIAEGYSVSREKKESFPLTVTSAQKNPTAFYLCASTSLNRYYGYTFGSGTRLTVV.

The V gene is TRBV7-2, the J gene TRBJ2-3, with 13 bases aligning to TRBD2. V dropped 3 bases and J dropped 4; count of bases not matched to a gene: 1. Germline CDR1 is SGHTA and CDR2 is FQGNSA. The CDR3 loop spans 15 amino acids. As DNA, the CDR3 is TGTGCCAGCAGCTTCACTAGCGGGGGGGCAGATACGCAGTATTTT. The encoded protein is CASSFTSGGADTQYF.

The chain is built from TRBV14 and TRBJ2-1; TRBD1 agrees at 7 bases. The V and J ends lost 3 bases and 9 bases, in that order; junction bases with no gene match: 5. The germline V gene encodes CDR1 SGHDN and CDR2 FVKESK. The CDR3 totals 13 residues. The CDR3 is CASSQYRGGEQFF. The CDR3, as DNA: TGTGCCAGCAGCCAGTACAGGGGCGGTGAGCAGTTCTTC.

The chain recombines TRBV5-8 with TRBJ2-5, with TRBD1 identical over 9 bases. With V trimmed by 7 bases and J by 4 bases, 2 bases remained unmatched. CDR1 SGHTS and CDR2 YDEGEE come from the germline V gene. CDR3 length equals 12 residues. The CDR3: CASPGQGETQYF. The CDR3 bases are TGTGCCAGCCCGGGACAGGGAGAGACCCAGTACTTC.

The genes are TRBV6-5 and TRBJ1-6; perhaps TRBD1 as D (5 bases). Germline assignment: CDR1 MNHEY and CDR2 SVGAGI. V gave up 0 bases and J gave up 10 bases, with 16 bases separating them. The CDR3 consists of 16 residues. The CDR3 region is CASSYSGGRVSSPLHF. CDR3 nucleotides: TGTGCCAGCAGTTACTCGGGGGGTCGGGTAAGCTCACCCCTCCACTTT.